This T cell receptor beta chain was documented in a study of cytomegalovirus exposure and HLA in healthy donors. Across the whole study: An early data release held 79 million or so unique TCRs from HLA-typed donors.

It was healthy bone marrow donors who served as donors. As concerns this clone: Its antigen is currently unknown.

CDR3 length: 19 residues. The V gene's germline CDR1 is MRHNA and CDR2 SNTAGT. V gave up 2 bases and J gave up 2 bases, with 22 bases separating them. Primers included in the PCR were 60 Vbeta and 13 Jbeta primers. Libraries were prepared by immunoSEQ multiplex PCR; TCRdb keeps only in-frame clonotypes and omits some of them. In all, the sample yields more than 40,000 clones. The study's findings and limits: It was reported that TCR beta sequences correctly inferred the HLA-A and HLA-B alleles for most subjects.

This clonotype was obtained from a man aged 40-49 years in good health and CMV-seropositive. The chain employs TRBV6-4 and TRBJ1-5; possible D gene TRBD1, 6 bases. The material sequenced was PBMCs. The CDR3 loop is CASSDAGGGGSGGNQPQHF. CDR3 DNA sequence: TGTGCCAGCAGTGACGCCGGGGGAGGGGGATCCGGGGGCAATCAGCCCCAGCATTTT.